Included here is one TCR beta chain sequence, with context. Its antigen is undetermined. This same CDR3 is encoded by further DNA sequences in the sample. These data originate in a study of Tregs in tolerant kidney transplant recipients. Across the whole study: Recipients received nonmyeloablative bone marrow transplants from related graft donors, with transient mixed chimerism. Findings of the study overall: Validation in larger populations is needed because few patients were studied. Biological reproducibility was not directly addressed, but technical replication error appeared minimal. Activated donor B cell expansion appeared to reveal the most relevant donor-specific TCRbeta repertoire.

The repertoire was sequenced with immunoSEQ multiplex PCR; TCRdb's copy has only in-frame clones and lacks some. The sample lists some 66,000 clones, roughly 90% occurring once. Trimming took 1 base from V and 9 from J, leaving 13 bases between them. CDR1 LGHNA and CDR2 YNFKEQ come from the germline V gene. CDR3 size: 15 residues. This TCR came from a human donor who received a combined kidney and bone marrow transplant. The chain carries TRBV4-2 and TRBJ1-6; TRBD1 might be the D (5 bases). This specimen consisted of CD8+ T cells from blood, obtained before the transplant. The CDR3 region has the DNA TGTGCCAGCAGCCAAGGCCTAGGGCAGGGTTCACCCCTCCACTTT. Protein sequence: CASSQGLGQGSPLHF.